A single sample gave rise to the 17 T cell receptor beta chains below, sequenced in a study of T-cell reconstitution after alpha-beta-depleted transplantation in children. The TCRbeta library was prepared with unique molecular identifiers. One entry per CDR3 protein results from TCRdb running MiXCR on the PCR reads. This table has hundreds of thousands of distinct CDR3 sequences, about 10% appearing once. The sequencing here drew on PBMCs, taken before TCRalphabeta/CD19-depleted stem cell transplant. The receptors originated from a child aged 2 to 10 with inherited bone marrow failure, due to receive a stem cell transplant.

Turning to this clonotype: This clone may be a read error of a much larger clone one base away. CDR3 coding DNA: TGTGCCAGCAGTTTATGGCAGGGCGATGAGCAGTTCTTC. As protein: CASSLWQGDEQFF. V and J are TRBV27 and TRBJ2-1; the D gene is possibly TRBD1 (5 bases). Per germline, CDR1 MNHEY and CDR2 SMNVEV (reference sequence). V dropped 1 base and J dropped 8 bases, with 9 bases sitting between them. The CDR3 is 13 residues long.

This clonotype was seen ten or more times. In DNA, the CDR3 is TGTGCCAGCAGTTTAACCGGAAATGAGCAGTTCTTC. It translates to CASSLTGNEQFF. The rearrangement links TRBV7-9 to TRBJ2-1, with D unclear. CDR1 is SEHNR, CDR2 FQNEAQ, per germline (reference sequence). The CDR3 totals 12 residues. Deletions cut 6 bases from V and 7 bases from J, with 10 bases between.

On this clonotype: A much larger clone is a single base away; this may be a read error. This rearrangement joins TRBV29-1 to TRBJ2-2; TRBD2 might be the D (6 bases). CDR3 length: 15 amino acids. CDR1 and CDR2 from the germline V gene are SQVTM and ANQGSEA. The CDR3 spells CSVEGAGRGVGEVFF. CDR3 coding DNA: TGCAGCGTTGAAGGAGCCGGAAGAGGGGTGGGGGAGGTGTTTTTT.

This clonotype was observed many times. The chain couples TRBV29-1 to TRBJ1-2; D gene unclear. The CDR3 has 13 residues. Trimming removed 7 bases at V and 2 bases at J, with 14 bases between. CDR1 SQVTM and CDR2 ANQGSEA come from the germline V gene. For the CDR3, the DNA is TGCAGCGGGGGAATGGGCACCAACTATGGCTACACCTTC. Protein sequence: CSGGMGTNYGYTF.

There are a few counts of this clonotype. V is TRBV18 and J is TRBJ2-7; the match to TRBD1 covers 9 bases. The germline V gene has CDR1 KGHSH and CDR2 LQKENI. J was trimmed by 5 bases and V by 6 bases; bases with no gene match: 11. The CDR3 totals 15 residues. CDR3 in amino acids: CASSGTGGHLDEQYF. Written as DNA, the CDR3 is TGTGCCAGCTCCGGAACAGGGGGCCACCTGGACGAGCAGTACTTC.

V gene TRBV15 combines with J gene TRBJ1-6, with 8 bases aligning to TRBD1. The CDR3 is 15 amino acids. Germline CDR1 reads LNHNV; CDR2 reads YYDKDF (reference sequence). Germline trimming cut 5 bases from V and 0 bases from J; bases unmatched to any gene: 0. The CDR3 loop is CATSGQGSYNSPLHF. In DNA form, the CDR3 reads TGTGCCACCAGCGGACAGGGCTCCTATAATTCACCCCTCCACTTT.

In its sample, this clonotype was seen many times. V is TRBV10-3 and J is TRBJ2-5, with a tentative D call TRBD1 (6 bases). This CDR3 comprises 16 residues. Trimming cost V 3 bases and J 1 base, with 15 bases left between them. CDR1 and CDR2 (germline): ENHRY, SYGVKD. CDR3 nucleotide sequence: TGTGCCATCAGTGATCCTGACAGGCTCGGCCAAGAGACCCAGTACTTC. Encoded protein: CAISDPDRLGQETQYF.

Turning to this clonotype: A much larger clone is a single base away; this may be a read error. The V call is TRBV5-1, the J call TRBJ2-3; D might be TRBD2 (6 bases). The CDR3 is 13 amino acids. CDR1 is SGHRS and CDR2 is YFSETQ in the germline V gene. This chain's CDR3 is CTSTEEGPDTQYF. The CDR3 bases are TGCACCAGCACAGAGGAGGGCCCCGATACGCAGTATTTT.

This chain uses TRBV20-1 with TRBJ1-4; no firm D call. Germline loops: CDR1 DFQATT, CDR2 SNEGSKA (reference sequence). V lost 0 bases to trimming and J lost 8 bases, with 13 bases between them. This CDR3 is built from 14 residues. DNA of the CDR3: TGCAGTGCTAGAGATTTGACAAAGTTCGAAAAACTGTTTTTT. It specifies CSARDLTKFEKLFF.

This chain links TRBV18 with TRBJ2-1; D perhaps matches TRBD2 (5 bases). In germline, CDR1 is KGHSH, CDR2 LQKENI. V was clipped by 3 bases and J by 6 bases, with 21 bases between them. This CDR3 comprises 17 residues. CDR3 bases: TGTGCCAGCTCACCGGGTCTAGCCGGAATTGGGGTCAATGAGCAGTTCTTC. This encodes CASSPGLAGIGVNEQFF.

In this sample, this clonotype turned up many times. The rearrangement links TRBV12-3 or TRBV12-4 to TRBJ2-1; D not resolved. The CDR3 loop spans 12 amino acids. Trimming shortened V by 1 base and J by 10 bases, and 8 bases separated the two germline ends. CDR3 DNA sequence: TGTGCCAGCAGTTTAGTCATCGGAGAGCAGTTCTTC. This encodes CASSLVIGEQFF.

As concerns this clonotype: At one end the junction does not follow the germline gene, possibly because of a read error. The V gene is TRBV7-9, the J gene TRBJ1-2, with D possibly TRBD1 on 6 matching bases. This CDR3 is 12 amino acids long. CDR1 and CDR2 from the germline V gene are SEHNR and FQNEAQ (reference sequence). Written as DNA, the CDR3 is TGTGCCAGCAGCCAAGTCCAAGGACAGCCTGACTTC. Its protein is CASSQVQGQPDF.

As regards this clonotype: This may arise from a read error, as a much more abundant clone is one base away. The chain combines TRBV4-2 with TRBJ2-4; D is uncertain. Germline CDR1 is LGHNA and CDR2 is YNFKEQ. V lost 5 bases and J 0 bases, leaving 8 bases between the germline ends. This CDR3 spans 14 amino acids. The CDR3 coding sequence is TGTGCCAGCAGCAAAGGGCTAGCCAAAAACATTCAGTACTTC. Translated, it gives CASSKGLAKNIQYF.

This clonotype was seen a few times. This chain connects TRBV25-1 to TRBJ1-1; 8 bases are a match to TRBD1. With V trimmed by 3 bases and J by 2 bases, 2 bases remained unmatched. CDR3 size: 14 residues. Germline V gene lookup returns CDR1 MGHDK and CDR2 SYGVNS. The CDR3 sequence is CASSEAGGNTEAFF. CDR3 bases: TGTGCCAGCAGTGAGGCAGGGGGCAACACTGAAGCTTTCTTT.

The rearrangement joins TRBV5-6 to TRBJ2-1, with a weak D call TRBD1 (5 bases). Germline-derived CDR1 and CDR2 are SGHDT and YYEEEE. CDR3 length: 15 residues. With 4 bases removed from V and 5 bases from J, the gap between germline ends came to 16 bases. The CDR3 nucleotides are TGTGCCAGCAGCCGAAAATACTTACAGGACAATGAGCAGTTCTTC. The encoded protein is CASSRKYLQDNEQFF.

Note on this clonotype: A much larger clone differs from this one at a single base, so this may be a read error. No conserved phenylalanine or tryptophan ends this CDR3, so it is likely a read error. The chain links TRBV5-6 to TRBJ1-5, with D perhaps matching TRBD1 (6 bases). V dropped 1 base and J dropped 7 bases, with 12 bases sitting between them. Germline CDR1 reads SGHDT; CDR2 reads YYEEEE. The CDR3 is 14 amino acids. This CDR3 is CASSLWQGIQPQHS. The CDR3 DNA follows: TGTGCCAGCAGCTTGTGGCAGGGGATCCAGCCCCAGCATTCT.

The rearrangement uses TRBV7-8 and TRBJ2-7; D assignment may be TRBD1 or TRBD2 (6 bases each). V lost 3 bases and J 8 bases, leaving 14 bases between the germline ends. This CDR3 has 13 residues. The germline V gene encodes CDR1 SGHVS and CDR2 FQNEAQ. The CDR3 region is CASSLGLGGKQYF. CDR3 nucleotide sequence: TGTGCCAGCAGCTTGGGGCTGGGGGGCAAGCAGTACTTC.